The T cell receptor beta chain described here comes from a study of cytomegalovirus exposure and HLA in healthy donors. As to this clone: What it binds is not known.

PCR was performed using 60 Vbeta and 13 Jbeta primers. The assay was immunoSEQ multiplex PCR, and TCRdb's table has in-frame clones only and misses some. The table lists under 100,000 clones, 78% of them singletons. Study-level results: Among the CMV-associated chains, three were confirmed in vitro as specific for CMV antigens.

The receptor was derived from a man aged 18-30 years in good health and CMV-seropositive. Sequencing was performed on PBMCs.

CDR3 DNA: TGTGCCAGCTCACCTACAGGGGGGTCGGGAGGCTACACCTTC. It translates to CASSPTGGSGGYTF. The gene calls are TRBV18 and TRBJ1-2; 8 bases are a match to TRBD1. The CDR3 has 14 amino acids. In germline, CDR1 is KGHSH, CDR2 LQKENI. After removal of 3 bases from V and 8 bases from J, the junction contained 8 bases not matched to a gene.